This TCR beta chain came from a study of cytomegalovirus exposure and HLA in healthy donors. General study results and limits: Cytomegalovirus association was listed for 170 or so TCR beta chains. As immune exposure information, only CMV serostatus was available.

As regards this clone: The antigen remains undetermined.

Primers for the PCR totalled 60 Vbeta and 13 Jbeta. Only in-frame clones appear in the TCRdb table, and some are missing; sequencing was by immunoSEQ multiplex PCR. Among 150,000 or so clones listed, approximately 79% were seen once. This CDR3 region has 16 residues. The ends lost 0 bases at V and 4 bases at J; junction bases unmatched: 2. In germline, CDR1 is SGDLS, CDR2 YYNGEE. Though probably carrying unrecorded immune exposures, donors were nominally healthy at sampling. The material sequenced was PBMCs. The chain links TRBV9 to TRBJ2-1, with TRBD1 identical over 12 bases. The sequence derives from a woman in her forties or fifties in good health and CMV-seropositive. The CDR3 bases are TGTGCCAGCAGCGTAGGGGGACAGGGGGCTTACAATGAGCAGTTCTTC. As protein: CASSVGGQGAYNEQFF.